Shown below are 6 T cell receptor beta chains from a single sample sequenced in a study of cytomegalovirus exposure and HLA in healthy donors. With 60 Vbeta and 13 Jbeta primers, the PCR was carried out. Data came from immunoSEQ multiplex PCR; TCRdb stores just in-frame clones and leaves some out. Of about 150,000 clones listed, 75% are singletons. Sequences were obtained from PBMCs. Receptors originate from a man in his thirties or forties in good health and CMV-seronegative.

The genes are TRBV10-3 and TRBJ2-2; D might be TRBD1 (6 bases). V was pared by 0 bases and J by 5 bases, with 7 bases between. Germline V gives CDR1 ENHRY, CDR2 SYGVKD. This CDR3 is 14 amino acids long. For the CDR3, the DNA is TGTGCCATCAGTGAGTCCCAGGGGACCGGGGAGCTGTTTTTT. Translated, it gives CAISESQGTGELFF.

The CDR3 DNA is TGTGCCAGCAGCTCCGGGACAGGGGGCCTCAATGAGCAGTTCTTC. Protein: CASSSGTGGLNEQFF. The J gene is TRBJ2-1, the V gene TRBV7-8; 12 nucleotides match TRBD1. Trimming cost V 4 bases and J 6 bases; bases outside gene matches: 4. The CDR3 is 15 amino acids. Germline V gene data show CDR1 as SGHVS and CDR2 as FQNEAQ.

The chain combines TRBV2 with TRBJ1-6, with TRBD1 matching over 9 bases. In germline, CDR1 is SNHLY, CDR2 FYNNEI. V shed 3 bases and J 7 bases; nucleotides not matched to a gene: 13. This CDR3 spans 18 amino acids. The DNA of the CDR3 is TGTGCCAGCAGTGACCTACGGGCCTACAGGGGGCGAAATTCACCCCTCCACTTT. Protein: CASSDLRAYRGRNSPLHF.

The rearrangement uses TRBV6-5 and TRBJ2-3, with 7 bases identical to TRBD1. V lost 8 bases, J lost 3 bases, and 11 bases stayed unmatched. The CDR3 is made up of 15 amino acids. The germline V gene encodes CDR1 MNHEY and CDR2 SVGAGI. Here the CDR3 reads CASFARQGVTDTQYF. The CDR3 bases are TGTGCCAGCTTCGCGAGACAGGGTGTAACAGATACGCAGTATTTT.

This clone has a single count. The CDR3 DNA sequence: TGTGCCAGCAGCTTGATGAGCGGGAACACTGAAGCTTTCTTT. Protein sequence: CASSLMSGNTEAFF. The gene calls are TRBV7-8 and TRBJ1-1, with D hard to call. In germline, CDR1 is SGHVS, CDR2 FQNEAQ. This CDR3 is 14 amino acids long. V lost 3 bases and J 1 base, leaving 9 bases between the germline ends.

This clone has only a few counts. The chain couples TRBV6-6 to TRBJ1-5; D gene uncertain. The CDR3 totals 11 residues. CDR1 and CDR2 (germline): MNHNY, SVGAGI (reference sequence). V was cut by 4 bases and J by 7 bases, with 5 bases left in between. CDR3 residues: CASSSSQPQHF. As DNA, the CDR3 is TGTGCCAGCAGTTCATCCCAGCCCCAGCATTTT.